This T cell receptor (beta chain) comes out of a study of memory CD4+ T cells and cytomegalovirus serostatus (dated by TCRdb to about 2019). Regarding the complete study: A total of about 33 healthy Belgian adults, of whom 9 were CMV seropositive and roughly 25 were CMV seronegative, were included in the cohort. To replicate a published TCR-based CMV serostatus classifier, the study sequenced CD4+ memory TCRbeta repertoires from a Belgian cohort whose cytomegalovirus serostatus was known.

Note on this clone: No cognate antigen has been identified for it. Base qualities are missing; no much larger clone stands one base away.

A FACSAria II was used to sort memory CD4+ T cells, defined as single viable CD3+CD4+CD8-CD45RO+ cells. CMV serostatus was assessed using a Roche Elecsys assay, by which serum IgG against CMV pp150, pp28, p38 and p52 was detected. Following thawing, total CD4+ T cells were enriched through positive selection using CD4 magnetic microbeads. The samples came from a different study that was designed specifically to examine the CD4+ T cell memory repertoire. Peripheral blood mononuclear cells were isolated and cryopreserved according to standard operating procedures, and serum was stored at -80 degrees C. The staining used CD3-PerCP (BW264/56), CD4-APC (RPA-T4), CD45RO-PE (UCHT1) and CD8-Pacific Orange (3B5) antibodies, and Sytox blue was used to exclude non-viable cells. The CDR3, from cysteine to phenylalanine, totals 15 residues. This entry keeps only the CDR3 DNA: 45 bases, framed from base 1. CDR1 SGDLS and CDR2 YYNGEE were looked up in the germline V gene. Germline trimming amounts to 4 bases on V and 7 bases on J, with 8 as the count of junction bases outside the gene matches.

The paper's findings and limits, for the study overall: Only CD4+CD45RO+ memory cells were sequenced, in contrast to the original study, which included naive and memory CD4+ and CD8+ populations. For predicting CMV serostatus, the median bootstrapped AUC was approximately 0.95 using the original framework and 0.9 to 0.92 using a US-trained random forest. The results were interpreted as suggesting that the CMV-associated TCR signature is largely present in the CD4+ memory repertoire. Among the roughly 160 previously reported CMV-associated TCRbeta sequences, approximately 70 showed up in the CD4+ memory repertoires, with each one found in between one and five individuals. The original-framework classifier achieved a median bootstrapped AUC of about 0.95 with a 95% CI of 0.76-1.00 on the Belgian cohort.

The Quick-DNA Microprep Kit was used to extract genomic DNA from the sorted cells. TCRbeta DNA was amplified with the immunoSEQ hsTCRbeta kit following the manufacturer's protocol. An Illumina MiSeq instrument was used to sequence the TCRbeta libraries. Turning to the authors' computational methods: Following removal of out-of-frame sequences, some 2 million distinct TCRbeta sequences were retained, with an average of around 67,000 per individual. Each individual was scored using the number of roughly 150 previously reported CMV-associated TCRbeta sequences that the individual carried and the total number of productive distinct TCRbeta sequences. A beta-binomial model was reimplemented in Python, and scikit-learn random forests with default parameters were trained on data from the US cohort. On the Belgian cohort, classifier performance was reported as the median AUC, along with percentile confidence intervals, across 10,000 bootstrap iterations. As stored in TCRdb, this immuneACCESS dataset retains in-frame rearrangements with V and J assigned. A fraction of the clones does not appear; measured against another copy, unresolved V genes explain less than half of the discrepancy, and the remainder lacks a known reason. For V, J and clone size, that table is used; D and trimming come from the DNA. Recorded for this sample are around 88,000 clones; about 80% of them occurred a single time. The ten most abundant clones make up around 3.6% of the sample.

This sequence originates from an adult in good health and CMV-seropositive. Material: memory CD4+ T cells from blood. The rearrangement combines TRBV9 with TRBJ2-2, and 9 junctional nucleotides match TRBD1. The nucleotide sequence reads as follows: TGTGCCAGCAGCCCGCTGGGACAGGGTGGCGGGGAGCTGTTTTTT. Translation gives CASSPLGQGGGELFF.